Below are 16 T cell receptor beta chains sequenced from a single sample in a study of T cell changes during pregnancy in multiple sclerosis. Generated by immunoSEQ multiplex PCR, the TCRdb table keeps only in-frame clones and is missing some. The sample yields approximately 74,000 clones, 92% seen once. Sequences were derived from peripheral blood, sampled before pregnancy. These receptor sequences come from a female donor with multiple sclerosis, enrolled in a pregnancy study.

The chain links TRBV7-9 to TRBJ2-7; D call uncertain. The CDR3 covers 12 residues. V lost 9 bases and J lost 5, with 14 bases in between. The germline V gene encodes CDR1 SEHNR and CDR2 FQNEAQ (reference sequence). The CDR3 is CARHRLRDEQYF. The CDR3 bases are TGTGCCAGACATAGACTCCGCGACGAGCAGTACTTC.

This sequence joins TRBV19 and TRBJ1-2; D is unresolved. CDR3 length: 14 amino acids. V was cut by 1 base and J by 0 bases, with 6 bases left in between. Germline V gene data show CDR1 as LNHDA and CDR2 as SQIVND (reference sequence). The CDR3: CASSIGAANYGYTF. DNA for the CDR3: TGTGCCAGTAGTATAGGAGCGGCTAACTATGGCTACACCTTC.

The chain is built from TRBV7-2 and TRBJ1-2, with 9 bases fitting TRBD1. This CDR3 is 16 amino acids long. With 1 base clipped from V and 8 bases from J, the junction kept 11 bases outside the gene matches. CDR1 SGHTA and CDR2 FQGNSA come from the germline V gene. The CDR3 DNA follows: TGTGCCAGCAGCTTAGGAACGCGACAGGGGGGTGGAGGCTACACCTTC. The encoded protein is CASSLGTRQGGGGYTF.

This sequence joins TRBV7-9 and TRBJ2-7; 10 positions match TRBD2. The V and J ends lost 4 bases and 5 bases, in that order; junction bases with no gene match: 2. This CDR3 has 13 amino acids. Germline CDR1 SEHNR, CDR2 FQNEAQ (reference sequence). The CDR3 loop is CASSSGLANEQYF. The CDR3, as DNA: TGTGCCAGCAGCTCGGGACTAGCGAACGAGCAGTACTTC.

The rearrangement joins TRBV5-6 to TRBJ2-7, with TRBD2 identical over 7 bases. Germline V CDR1 and CDR2: SGHDT, YYEEEE. This CDR3 has 13 residues. Germline trimming cut 1 base from V and 6 bases from J; bases unmatched to any gene: 4. The CDR3 region is CASSLWGGVEQYF. Written as DNA, the CDR3 is TGTGCCAGCAGCTTGTGGGGGGGTGTCGAGCAGTACTTC. Based on the CDR3 plus reference TRBV5-6 and TRBJ2-7, the full variable domain is DAGVTQSPTHLIKTRGQQVTLRCSPKSGHDTVSWYQQALGQGPQFIFQYYEEEERQRGNFPDRFSGHQFPNYSSELNVNALLLGDSALYLCASSLWGGVEQYFGPGTRLTVT.

J is TRBJ2-3 and V is TRBV21-1; whether TRBD1, the table's D call, matches the DNA was not checked. TRBV21-1 has pseudogene status. This CDR3 spans 16 amino acids. CDR3 residues: CASSKSLAPSTDTQYF. The CDR3 nucleotides read TGTGCCAGCAGCAAAAGTTTGGCACCGAGCACAGATACGCAGTATTTT.

This clone was recorded only once. The chain links TRBV15 to TRBJ2-7; TRBD2 might be the D (5 bases). Germline V gene data show CDR1 as LNHNV and CDR2 as YYDKDF (reference sequence). V was pared by 2 bases and J by 3 bases, with 20 bases between. This CDR3 is 17 amino acids long. The CDR3 is CATSRNLPSPLGYEQYF. The CDR3 bases are TGTGCCACCAGCAGAAACCTTCCTAGCCCTTTGGGCTACGAGCAGTACTTC. Full variable domain (outside the CDR3, taken from reference TRBV15 and TRBJ2-7): DAMVIQNPRYQVTQFGKPVTLSCSQTLNHNVMYWYQQKSSQAPKLLFHYYDKDFNNEADTPDNFQSRRPNTSFCFLDIRSPGLGDTAMYLCATSRNLPSPLGYEQYFGPGTRLTVT.

The V gene is TRBV12-5, the J gene TRBJ2-7, with 7 nucleotides matching TRBD1. The CDR3 extends over 14 amino acids. Looked up from germline, CDR1 is LGHNT and CDR2 is FRNRAP. Trimming took 1 base from V and 5 from J; bases not matched to a gene: 5. CDR3 loop: CASGLGQGKNEQYF. CDR3 coding DNA: TGTGCTAGTGGTTTGGGACAGGGCAAAAACGAGCAGTACTTC.

This clone was counted once. The chain carries TRBV6-5 and TRBJ1-2; 10 positions match TRBD1. The CDR3 is 15 amino acids. Germline CDR1 is MNHEY and CDR2 is SVGAGI. V was clipped by 6 bases and J by 4 bases; unmatched bases: 8. DNA for the CDR3: TGTGCCAGCAGCCCCCCGGGACAGGGGCTCTATGGCTACACCTTC. The encoded protein is CASSPPGQGLYGYTF.

The gene calls are TRBV30 and TRBJ2-1; 13 bases are shared with TRBD2. The J segment lost 4 bases and the V segment lost 0 bases, leaving 9 bases of the junction unmatched. Germline loops: CDR1 GTSNPN, CDR2 SVGIG (reference sequence). This CDR3 contains 18 residues. This CDR3 is CAWSVARTSGSRYNEQFF. CDR3 sequence (DNA): TGTGCCTGGAGTGTAGCGAGGACTAGCGGGAGTAGGTACAATGAGCAGTTCTTC.

This sequence joins TRBV4-3 and TRBJ2-7; 9 nucleotides align to TRBD2. CDR1 is LGHNA, CDR2 YSLEER, per germline. The CDR3 has 16 residues. Losses at the gene ends were 0 bases for V and 4 bases for J; bases not matched to a gene: 7. The CDR3 region is CASSQDWASGMYEQYF. The CDR3, as DNA: TGCGCCAGCAGCCAAGATTGGGCTAGCGGGATGTACGAGCAGTACTTC.

The rearrangement joins TRBV5-4 to TRBJ2-5; D is perhaps TRBD2 (5 bases). Deletions cut 9 bases from V and 4 bases from J, with 13 bases between. CDR1 and CDR2 (germline): SGHNT, YYREEE (reference sequence). CDR3 length: 12 residues. CDR3 sequence (DNA): TGTGCCACCGCCCGTGGAGGAGAGACCCAGTACTTC. Translating gives CATARGGETQYF.

This chain uses TRBV7-2 with TRBJ2-7, with D tentatively TRBD1 (5 bases). V dropped 4 bases and J dropped 6 bases, with 10 bases sitting between them. Germline-derived CDR1 and CDR2 are SGHTA and FQGNSA. The CDR3 contains 12 residues. The DNA of the CDR3 is TGTGCCAGCAGCTATAGGACACCCGAGCAGTACTTC. Its translation is CASSYRTPEQYF.

The V call is TRBV5-1, the J call TRBJ2-7, with a tentative D call TRBD2 (6 bases). The CDR3 consists of 13 residues. V lost 4 bases and J lost 4, with 12 bases in between. Germline values: CDR1 SGHRS, CDR2 YFSETQ. CDR3 nucleotide sequence: TGCGCCAGCAGCCCCCCCAGCGGGTACGAGCAGTACTTC. Its protein is CASSPPSGYEQYF.

The chain is built from TRBV7-6 and TRBJ2-5; 8 bases line up with TRBD1. V lost 4 bases, J lost 0 bases, and 7 bases stayed unmatched. The CDR3 consists of 16 residues. CDR1 and CDR2 (germline): SGHVS, FNYEAQ. The CDR3 sequence: CASSSARTGYQETQYF. CDR3 sequence (DNA): TGTGCCAGCAGCTCTGCGCGGACAGGGTACCAAGAGACCCAGTACTTC.

The V gene is TRBV27, the J gene TRBJ1-2; 9 positions agree with TRBD1. This CDR3 region has 13 residues. The V gene's germline CDR1 is MNHEY and CDR2 SMNVEV (reference sequence). The V and J ends lost 2 bases and 5 bases, in that order; junction bases with no gene match: 0. In nucleotides, the CDR3 is TGTGCCAGCAGTTTAGGGACAGGGTATGGCTACACCTTC. Encoded protein: CASSLGTGYGYTF.